The T cell receptor beta chain described here comes from a study of low-dose radiotherapy and immunotherapy resistance in tumors. Study background: Each fraction given to Cohort 2 every two weeks delivered 1 Gy, and the total reached 13 Gy over 26 weeks. Patients took 300 mg oral aspirin daily for four cycles from cycle 1 day 1.

The table lists this clonotype with many counts. The time point denotes: before trial treatment. Every donor was treated with nivolumab, ipilimumab, aspirin, low-dose cyclophosphamide and also low-dose radiotherapy. The trim removed 1 base at V and 7 bases at J, leaving 9 bases unmatched. Germline assignment: CDR1 SGHTA and CDR2 FQGTGA. CDR3 length: 16 amino acids. Alpha- and beta-chain coverage of first-strand cDNA came from TRAV- and TRBV-specific primers. It was with a constant-region primer and a V-primer adapter that TCRs were amplified over approximately 20 PCR cycles. MiXCR, applied by TCRdb to the reads, yields one record per CDR3 protein. The top ten hold about 5.5% of the sample, which has 65,000 to 95,000 distinct CDR3 sequences, over 15% seen once.

This TCR came from a male donor with prostate cancer. The material was PBMCs, obtained before treatment. The chain couples TRBV7-3 to TRBJ2-2; 7 bases are shared with TRBD2. CDR3 sequence reads: CASSLRGGSVVGELFF. DNA of the CDR3: TGTGCCAGCAGCTTAAGAGGCGGGAGCGTAGTCGGGGAGCTGTTTTTT.